This T cell receptor (beta chain) was retrieved from a study of T cells in Graves' hyperthyroidism and ophthalmopathy. As for the study in general: Initial diagnosis, before any treatment, was when peripheral blood was collected. Study results and caveats: With a median lead of approximately six months before onset, the model predicted ophthalmopathy.

The TCR beta CDR3 regions underwent amplification using RNA transcripts as the source. In the first-round RT-PCR of the TCR CDR3, the HTBI primer set was used. Via MiXCR, TCRdb re-called the multiplex PCR reads, giving one row per CDR3 protein. The sample shows about 290,000 distinct CDR3 sequences, about an eighth of them seen only once. A patient was excluded if there was uncontrolled infection, other autoimmune disease, pregnancy or lactation. This clonotype was seen at least ten times. What it binds is not known. The sequence derives from a woman aged 25 to 39 with Graves' hyperthyroidism that later progressed to Graves' ophthalmopathy. The sample comprised blood.

The CDR3 DNA reads as TGTGCCAGCAGTTTAGGGGCTAGCGGGAGGACAGATACGCAGTATTTT. Its protein is CASSLGASGRTDTQYF. The chain couples TRBV28 to TRBJ2-3; TRBD2 aligns across 11 bases. CDR3 length: 16 amino acids. V dropped 2 bases and J dropped 3; count of bases not matched to a gene: 4. Germline V gene data show CDR1 as MDHEN and CDR2 as SYDVKM.